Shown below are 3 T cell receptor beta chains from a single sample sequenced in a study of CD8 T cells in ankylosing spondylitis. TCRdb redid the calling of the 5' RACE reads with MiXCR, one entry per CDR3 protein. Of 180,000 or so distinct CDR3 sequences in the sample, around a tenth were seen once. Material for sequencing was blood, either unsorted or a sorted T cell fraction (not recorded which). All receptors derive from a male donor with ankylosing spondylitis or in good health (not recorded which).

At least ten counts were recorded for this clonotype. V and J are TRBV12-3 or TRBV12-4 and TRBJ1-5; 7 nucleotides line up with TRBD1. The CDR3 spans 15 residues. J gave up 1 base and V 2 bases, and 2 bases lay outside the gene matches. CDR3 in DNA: TGTGCCAGCAGTTTATCACAGGGGAGCAATCAGCCCCAGCATTTT. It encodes CASSLSQGSNQPQHF.

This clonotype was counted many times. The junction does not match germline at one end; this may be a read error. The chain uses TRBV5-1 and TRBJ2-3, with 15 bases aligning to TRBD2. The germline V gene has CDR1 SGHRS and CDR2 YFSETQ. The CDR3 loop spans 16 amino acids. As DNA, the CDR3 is TGTGCCAGCAGCTTGGGACTAGCGGGGGGAACAGATACGCAGTATTTT. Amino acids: CASSLGLAGGTDTQYF.

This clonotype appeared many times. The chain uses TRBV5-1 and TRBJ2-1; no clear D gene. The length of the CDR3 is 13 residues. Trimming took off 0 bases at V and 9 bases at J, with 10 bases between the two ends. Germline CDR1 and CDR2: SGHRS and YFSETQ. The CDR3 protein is CASSLGTPAEQFF. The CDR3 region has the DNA TGCGCCAGCAGCTTGGGTACACCCGCTGAGCAGTTCTTC.